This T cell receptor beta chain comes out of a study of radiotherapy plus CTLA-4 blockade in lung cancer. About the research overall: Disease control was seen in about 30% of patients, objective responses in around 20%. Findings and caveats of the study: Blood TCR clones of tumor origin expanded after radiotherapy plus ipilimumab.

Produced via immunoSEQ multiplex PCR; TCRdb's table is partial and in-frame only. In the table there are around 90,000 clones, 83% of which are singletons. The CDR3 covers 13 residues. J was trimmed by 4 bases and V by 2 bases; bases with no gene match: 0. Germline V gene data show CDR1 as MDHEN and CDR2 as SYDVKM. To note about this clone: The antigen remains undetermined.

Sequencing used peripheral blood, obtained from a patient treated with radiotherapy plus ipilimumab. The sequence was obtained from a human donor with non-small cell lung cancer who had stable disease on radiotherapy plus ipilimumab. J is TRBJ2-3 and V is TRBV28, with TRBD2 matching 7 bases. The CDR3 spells CASSLAGADTQYF. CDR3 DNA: TGTGCCAGCAGTTTAGCGGGAGCAGATACGCAGTATTTT. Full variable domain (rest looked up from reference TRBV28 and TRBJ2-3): DVKVTQSSRYLVKRTGEKVFLECVQDMDHENMFWYRQDPGLGLRLIYFSYDVKMKEKGDIPEGYSVSREKKERFSLILESASTNQTSMYLCASSLAGADTQYFGPGTRLTVL.